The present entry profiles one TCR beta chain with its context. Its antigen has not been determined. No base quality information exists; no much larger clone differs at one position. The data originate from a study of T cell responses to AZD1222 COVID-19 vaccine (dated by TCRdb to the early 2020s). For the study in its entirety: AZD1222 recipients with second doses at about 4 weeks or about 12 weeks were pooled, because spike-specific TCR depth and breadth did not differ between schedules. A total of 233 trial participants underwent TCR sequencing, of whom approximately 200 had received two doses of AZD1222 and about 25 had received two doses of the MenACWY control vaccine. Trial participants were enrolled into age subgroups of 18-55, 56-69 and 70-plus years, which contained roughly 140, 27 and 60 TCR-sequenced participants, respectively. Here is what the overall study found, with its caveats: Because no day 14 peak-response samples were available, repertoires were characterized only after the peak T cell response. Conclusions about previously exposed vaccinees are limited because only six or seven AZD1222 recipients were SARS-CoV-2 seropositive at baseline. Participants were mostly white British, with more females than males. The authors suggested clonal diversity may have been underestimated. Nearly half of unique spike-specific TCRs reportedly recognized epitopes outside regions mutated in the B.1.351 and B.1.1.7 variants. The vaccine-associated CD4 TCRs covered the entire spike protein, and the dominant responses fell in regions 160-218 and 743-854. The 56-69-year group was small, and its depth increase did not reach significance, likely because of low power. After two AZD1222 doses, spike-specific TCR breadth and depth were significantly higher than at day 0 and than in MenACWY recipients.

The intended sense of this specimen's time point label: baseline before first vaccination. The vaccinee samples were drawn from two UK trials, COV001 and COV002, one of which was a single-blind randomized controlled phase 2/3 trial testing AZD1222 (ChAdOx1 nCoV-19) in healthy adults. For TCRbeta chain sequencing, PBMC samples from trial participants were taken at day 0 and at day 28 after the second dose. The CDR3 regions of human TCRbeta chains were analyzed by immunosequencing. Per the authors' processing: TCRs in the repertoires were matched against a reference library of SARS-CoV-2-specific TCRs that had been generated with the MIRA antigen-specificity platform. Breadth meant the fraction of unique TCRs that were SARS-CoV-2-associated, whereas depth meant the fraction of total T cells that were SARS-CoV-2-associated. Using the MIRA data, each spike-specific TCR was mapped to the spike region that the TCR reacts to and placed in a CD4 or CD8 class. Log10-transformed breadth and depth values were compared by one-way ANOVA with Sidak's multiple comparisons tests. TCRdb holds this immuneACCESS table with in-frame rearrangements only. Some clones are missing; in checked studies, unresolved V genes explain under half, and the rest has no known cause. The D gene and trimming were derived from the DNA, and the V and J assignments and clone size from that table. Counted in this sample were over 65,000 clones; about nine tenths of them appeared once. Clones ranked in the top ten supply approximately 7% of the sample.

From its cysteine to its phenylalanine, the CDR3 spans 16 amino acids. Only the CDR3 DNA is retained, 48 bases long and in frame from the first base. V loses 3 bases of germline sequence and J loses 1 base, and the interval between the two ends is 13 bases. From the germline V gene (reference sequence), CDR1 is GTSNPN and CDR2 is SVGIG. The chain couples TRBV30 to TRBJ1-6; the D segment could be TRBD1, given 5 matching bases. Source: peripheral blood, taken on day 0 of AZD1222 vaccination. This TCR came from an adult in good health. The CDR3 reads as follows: CAWSPSRVSYNSPLHF. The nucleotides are TGTGCCTGGAGCCCCAGCAGGGTGTCCTATAATTCACCCCTCCACTTT.